Reported below is one T cell receptor beta chain. The sample originates from a study of early T cells in non-severe SARS-CoV-2 infection. In the study overall: Unsorted whole blood bulk RNA was sequenced, with unpaired chains.

The CDR3 sequence is 14 residues long. V lost 6 bases and J 2 bases, leaving 11 bases between the germline ends. Looked up from germline, CDR1 is MDHEN and CDR2 is SYDVKM. Attachment of unique molecular identifiers was made to individual cDNA molecules. TCRdb redid the calling of the 5' RACE reads with MiXCR, one entry per CDR3 protein. Found here are 65,000 to 90,000 distinct CDR3 sequences, about 12% of them singletons; the top ten hold roughly 4.3%. Material for sequencing was whole blood. This receptor was identified in an adult who was a healthcare worker with PCR-confirmed SARS-CoV-2 infection or an uninfected control (not recorded which). The V call is TRBV28, the J call TRBJ2-1; D is perhaps TRBD2 (5 bases). CDR3 residues: CASRRAGPYNEQFF. CDR3 coding DNA: TGTGCCAGCAGGAGGGCAGGACCCTACAATGAGCAGTTCTTC.